This is a list of T cell receptor beta chains from one sample in a study of blood T cell repertoires in COVID-19. Using immunoSEQ multiplex PCR, the repertoire was profiled, and TCRdb retains in-frame clones only, with some absent. The sample yields about 170,000 clones, more than 70% seen once. Material for sequencing was peripheral blood. All receptors come from a man aged 18 to 29 with active or convalescent COVID-19. Each CDR3 is given with its conserved first and last residue. The D gene is left open where the match is weak.

j_gene	v_gene	d_gene	CDR3aa
TRBJ2-1	TRBV5-5	TRBD2	CASGRLAGGLNEQFF
TRBJ2-2	TRBV12-5	-	CASGLDRLAGELFF
TRBJ1-4	TRBV6-6	TRBD1	CASVDRGNEKLFF
TRBJ1-1	TRBV5-1	TRBD1	CASSLYQGGNTEAFF
TRBJ1-6	TRBV6-4	TRBD1	CASSTAEGANSPLHF
TRBJ2-7	TRBV2	-	CASTPAGLTYEQYF
TRBJ1-1	TRBV19	TRBD1	CASSISIGTASEAFF
TRBJ1-2	TRBV5-1	TRBD1	CASSLGTGNYGYTF
TRBJ2-7	TRBV2	-	CASMRAGRSYEQYF
TRBJ1-6	TRBV15	-	CATSSKAGEGSPLHF
TRBJ2-3	TRBV24-1	TRBD1	CATSASGGPDTQYF
TRBJ2-3	TRBV11-2	TRBD2	CASRPPLAGGSDTQYF
TRBJ2-4	TRBV3-1/TRBV3-2	-	CASSQDLNRANIQYF
TRBJ1-1	TRBV6-5	-	CASSYYDSLNTEAFF
TRBJ1-1	TRBV5-4	-	CASSFTGLGTEAFF
TRBJ1-5	TRBV27	TRBD1	CASSSLDRVDQPQHF
TRBJ1-4	TRBV3-1/TRBV3-2	-	CASNNGGGEKLFF
TRBJ1-3	TRBV12-3/TRBV12-4	TRBD1	CASSAGTGNTIYF
TRBJ1-3	TRBV6-6	-	CASSVTAPSGNTIYF
TRBJ2-1	TRBV11-2	TRBD2	CASSLTRGGDDEQFF
TRBJ1-2	TRBV7-2	TRBD1	CASSNGTARFGGYTF
TRBJ2-7	TRBV28	TRBD2	CASSSTSAPSYEQYF
TRBJ1-6	TRBV6-5	-	CASSLVESPLHF
TRBJ2-3	TRBV4-2	-	CASSQGGSHTSTDTQYF
TRBJ1-4	TRBV29-1	-	CSAYNEKLFF
TRBJ1-1	TRBV5-5	-	CASVMGGEMNTEAFF
TRBJ2-7	TRBV29-1	-	CSVEGGYEQYF
TRBJ2-3	TRBV2	-	CASSVITDTQYF
TRBJ2-7	TRBV10-3	-	CAIRSSVLSYEQYF
TRBJ2-7	TRBV4-3	TRBD1	CASSLTDRFGHEQYF
TRBJ2-6	TRBV7-8	-	CASSLVRLSGANVLTF
TRBJ1-2	TRBV6-4	-	CASSDHAGVPGYTF
TRBJ1-5	TRBV3-1/TRBV3-2	-	CASSHRPGARPQHF
TRBJ2-1	TRBV29-1	-	CSVDPTRAYNEQFF
TRBJ2-3	TRBV28	TRBD2	CASSPGLAGGLDTQYF
TRBJ1-2	TRBV28	TRBD1	CASSPLHRGPSGYTF
TRBJ2-1	TRBV10-3	TRBD1	CAISAQGADLGSYNEQFF
TRBJ1-2	TRBV5-1	-	CASSLEPRMGYTF
TRBJ2-2	TRBV9	TRBD1	CASSPGTGVSTGELFF
TRBJ2-2	TRBV7-9	-	CASSLSPLSTGELFF
TRBJ2-7	TRBV4-3	-	CASSHSGKGRGGEQYF
TRBJ2-7	TRBV5-4	TRBD1	CASSFTGGSYEQYF
TRBJ2-1	TRBV19	-	CASSSGLVNEQFF
TRBJ1-2	TRBV10-1	TRBD1	CASSGQGLTYGYTF
TRBJ1-2	TRBV12-3/TRBV12-4	-	CASSLGRSADF
TRBJ1-3	TRBV2	TRBD1	CASSKSQDRGYGNTIYF
TRBJ1-2	TRBV7-9	-	CASSPRSYGYTF
TRBJ2-2	TRBV6-7	TRBD2	CASSYPGLAPNTGELFF
TRBJ1-2	TRBV5-6	TRBD1	CASSGGQFYGYTF
TRBJ2-5	TRBV7-9	-	CASSHARALVPETQYF
TRBJ1-2	TRBV12-3/TRBV12-4	-	CASRAGENYGYTF
TRBJ1-2	TRBV30	-	CAWRRGVRGGYTF
TRBJ2-3	TRBV10-1	TRBD2	CASSDPSLAPDTDTQYF
TRBJ2-5	TRBV4-1	-	CASSQTQGQETQYF